A single sample gave rise to the 7 T cell receptor beta chains below, sequenced in a study of identical twins. TCRdb re-analysed the 5' RACE reads in MiXCR, keeping a single row per CDR3 protein. Among roughly 750,000 distinct CDR3 sequences listed, about 20% were seen once. In addition, the sample was reused for a study of T cells expressing NK-cell markers.

The sequenced material came from PBMCs. These receptor sequences come from a woman under 30 in good health.

This clonotype was picked up a small number of times. The J gene is TRBJ2-1, the V gene TRBV20-1; TRBD2 aligns across 8 bases. Germline CDR1 reads DFQATT; CDR2 reads SNEGSKA (reference sequence). Germline trimming cut 6 bases from V and 8 bases from J; bases unmatched to any gene: 12. The CDR3 totals 14 residues. The CDR3 loop is CSAPRGSGSYEQFF. The CDR3 DNA sequence: TGCAGTGCCCCTCGGGGCAGCGGGAGCTATGAGCAGTTCTTC.

The chain uses TRBV6-2 or TRBV6-3 and TRBJ2-3; TRBD2 aligns across 11 bases. Unmatched junction bases numbered 3, after V lost 6 bases and J lost 4 bases. The V gene's germline CDR1 is MNHEY and CDR2 SVGEGT. The CDR3 contains 14 residues. The CDR3: CASRTSGGPDTQYF. DNA of the CDR3: TGTGCCAGCAGAACTAGCGGGGGACCAGATACGCAGTATTTT.

V usage is TRBV3-1 and J usage is TRBJ2-3, with 12 bases that match TRBD2. The CDR3 loop spans 16 amino acids. V lost 3 bases and J lost 1; bases outside the gene matches: 2. CDR1 is LGHDT and CDR2 is YNNKEL in the germline V gene (reference sequence). CDR3 sequence (DNA): TGTGCCAGCAGCCAGGGACTAGCGGGCCGCACAGATACGCAGTATTTT. Protein: CASSQGLAGRTDTQYF.

The chain couples TRBV20-1 to TRBJ2-2; the D is unclear. The germline V and J ends were trimmed by 0 bases and 4 bases, with 9 bases remaining between them. This CDR3 has 14 residues. Germline lookup yields CDR1 DFQATT and CDR2 SNEGSKA (reference sequence). The CDR3 region has the DNA TGCAGTGCTAGAGATAGCTCACGCACCGGGGAGCTGTTTTTT. Protein sequence: CSARDSSRTGELFF.

This chain uses TRBV10-3 with TRBJ2-7; D gene uncertain. The ends were cut back, 2 bases at V and 0 bases at J, with 8 bases in the middle. This CDR3 has 14 amino acids. Germline CDR1 is ENHRY and CDR2 is SYGVKD. The CDR3 region has the DNA TGTGCCATCAGTGAGGATCCGTTCTCCTACGAGCAGTACTTC. It is translated as CAISEDPFSYEQYF.

This clonotype showed up just a few times. The chain combines TRBV7-2 with TRBJ2-5, with 14 positions matching TRBD2. J lost 4 bases, V lost 4 bases, and 5 bases had no gene match. This CDR3 region has 16 residues. CDR1 is SGHTA, CDR2 FQGNSA, per germline. Written as DNA, the CDR3 is TGTGCCAGCAGCTCGTACGGGACTAGCGGGAGAGAGACCCAGTACTTC. This sequence encodes CASSSYGTSGRETQYF.

V and J are TRBV20-1 and TRBJ2-4; unclear D gene. This CDR3 contains 14 residues. Trimming shortened V by 3 bases and J by 5 bases, and 14 bases separated the two germline ends. CDR1 and CDR2 (germline): DFQATT, SNEGSKA (reference sequence). CDR3 nucleotides: TGCAGTGCTAGTACGGCCCGCTATCAAAACATTCAGTACTTC. Protein product: CSASTARYQNIQYF.